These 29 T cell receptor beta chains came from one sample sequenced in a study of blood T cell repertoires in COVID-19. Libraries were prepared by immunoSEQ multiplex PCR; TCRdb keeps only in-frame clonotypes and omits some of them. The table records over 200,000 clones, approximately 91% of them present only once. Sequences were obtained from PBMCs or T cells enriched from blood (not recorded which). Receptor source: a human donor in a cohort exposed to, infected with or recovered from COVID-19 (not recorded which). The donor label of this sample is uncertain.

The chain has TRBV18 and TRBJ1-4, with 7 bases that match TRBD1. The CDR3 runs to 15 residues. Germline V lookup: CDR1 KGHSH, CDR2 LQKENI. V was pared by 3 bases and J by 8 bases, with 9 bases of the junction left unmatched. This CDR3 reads CASSPQTGVVEKLFF. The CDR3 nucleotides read TGTGCCAGCTCACCGCAAACAGGGGTTGTCGAAAAACTGTTTTTT.

The CDR3 nucleotides read TGTGCCAGCAGCTTTTCAGGGATCAACTACGAGCAGTACTTC. It specifies CASSFSGINYEQYF. V gene TRBV13 combines with J gene TRBJ2-7, with a weak D call TRBD1 (5 bases). V was shortened by 3 bases and J by 3 bases, with 12 bases between the two germline ends. Germline-derived CDR1 and CDR2 are PRHDT and FYEKMQ (reference sequence). The CDR3 runs 14 residues.

CDR3 in DNA: TGTGCCAGTAGTATAGGAAGCGGGGGTGCCGTGGGGGAGACCCAGTACTTC. It is translated as CASSIGSGGAVGETQYF. The chain uses TRBV19 and TRBJ2-5; the match to TRBD2 covers 8 bases. The CDR3 extends over 17 amino acids. Trimming removed 1 base from V and 5 bases from J; junction bases left unmatched: 12. Per germline, CDR1 LNHDA and CDR2 SQIVND (reference sequence).

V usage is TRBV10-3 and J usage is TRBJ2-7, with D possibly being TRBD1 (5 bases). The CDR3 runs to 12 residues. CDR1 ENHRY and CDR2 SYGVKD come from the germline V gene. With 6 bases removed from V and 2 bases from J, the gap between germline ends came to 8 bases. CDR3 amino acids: CAISGHPYEQYF. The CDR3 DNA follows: TGTGCCATCAGCGGACATCCCTACGAGCAGTACTTC.

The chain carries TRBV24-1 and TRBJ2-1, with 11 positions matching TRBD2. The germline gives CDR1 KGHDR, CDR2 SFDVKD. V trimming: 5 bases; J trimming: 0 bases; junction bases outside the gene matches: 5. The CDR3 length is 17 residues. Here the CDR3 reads CATSGPLAGGSYNEQFF. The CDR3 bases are TGTGCCACCAGTGGGCCCCTAGCGGGGGGCTCCTACAATGAGCAGTTCTTC.

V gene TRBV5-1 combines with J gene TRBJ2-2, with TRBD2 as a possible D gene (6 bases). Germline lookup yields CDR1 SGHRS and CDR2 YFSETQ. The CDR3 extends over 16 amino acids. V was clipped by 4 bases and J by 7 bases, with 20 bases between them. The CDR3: CASSGTGEGQIGELFF. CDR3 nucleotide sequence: TGCGCCAGCAGCGGGACGGGAGAGGGGCAAATCGGGGAGCTGTTTTTT.

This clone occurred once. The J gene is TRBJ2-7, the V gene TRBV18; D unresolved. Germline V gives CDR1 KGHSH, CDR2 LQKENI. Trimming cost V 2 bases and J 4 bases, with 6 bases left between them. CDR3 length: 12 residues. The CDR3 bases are TGTGCCAGCTCACCATACTCATACGAGCAGTACTTC. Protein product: CASSPYSYEQYF.

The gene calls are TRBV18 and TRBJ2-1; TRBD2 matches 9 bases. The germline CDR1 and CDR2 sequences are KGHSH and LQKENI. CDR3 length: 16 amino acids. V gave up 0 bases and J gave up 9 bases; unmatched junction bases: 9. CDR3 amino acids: CASSPPIAGGQGEQFF. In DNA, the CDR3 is TGTGCCAGCTCACCACCGATCGCGGGGGGGCAGGGTGAGCAGTTCTTC.

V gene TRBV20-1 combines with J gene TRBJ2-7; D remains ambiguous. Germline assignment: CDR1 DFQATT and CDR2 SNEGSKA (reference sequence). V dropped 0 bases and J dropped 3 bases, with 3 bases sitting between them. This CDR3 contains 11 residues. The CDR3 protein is CSARDSYEQYF. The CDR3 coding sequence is TGCAGTGCTAGAGACAGCTACGAGCAGTACTTC.

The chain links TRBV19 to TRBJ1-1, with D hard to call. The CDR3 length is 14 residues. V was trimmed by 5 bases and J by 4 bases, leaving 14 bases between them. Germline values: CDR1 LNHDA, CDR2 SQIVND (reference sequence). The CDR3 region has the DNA TGTGCCAGTAGTTCGCGGGCCCGGGGCACTGAAGCTTTCTTT. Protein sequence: CASSSRARGTEAFF.

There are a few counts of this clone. CDR3 nucleotide sequence: TGTGCCAGCAGCAATAGCGGGGGAGAGACCCAGTACTTC. This gives the protein CASSNSGGETQYF. The V gene is TRBV3-1 (or the pseudogene TRBV3-2), the J gene TRBJ2-5, with 9 bases fitting TRBD2. In germline, CDR1 is LGHDT, CDR2 YNNKEL (reference sequence). The CDR3 runs to 13 residues. The trim removed 5 bases at V and 4 bases at J, leaving 2 bases unmatched.

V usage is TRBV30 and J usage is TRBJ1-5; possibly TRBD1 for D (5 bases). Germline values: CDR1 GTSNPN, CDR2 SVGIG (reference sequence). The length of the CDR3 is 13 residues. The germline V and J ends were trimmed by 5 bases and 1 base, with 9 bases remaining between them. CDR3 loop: CAWAGGSNQPQHF. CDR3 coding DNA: TGTGCCTGGGCCGGGGGAAGCAATCAGCCCCAGCATTTT.

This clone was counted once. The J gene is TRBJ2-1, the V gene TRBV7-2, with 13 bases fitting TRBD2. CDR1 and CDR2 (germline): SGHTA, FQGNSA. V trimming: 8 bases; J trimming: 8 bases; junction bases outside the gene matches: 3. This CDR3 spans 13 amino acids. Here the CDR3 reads CASGLAGVYEQFF. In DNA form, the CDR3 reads TGTGCCAGCGGACTAGCGGGGGTTTATGAGCAGTTCTTC.

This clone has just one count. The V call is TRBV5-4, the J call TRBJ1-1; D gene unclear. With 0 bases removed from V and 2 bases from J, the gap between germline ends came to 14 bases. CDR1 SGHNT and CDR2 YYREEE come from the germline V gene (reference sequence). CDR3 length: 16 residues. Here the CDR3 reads CASSLGVSALNTEAFF. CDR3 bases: TGTGCCAGCAGCTTGGGCGTGTCAGCGTTAAACACTGAAGCTTTCTTT.

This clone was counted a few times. CDR3 sequence reads: CASSFVGVGNTIYF. The CDR3, as DNA: TGTGCCAGCAGCTTCGTCGGGGTCGGAAACACCATATATTTT. The rearrangement joins TRBV7-9 to TRBJ1-3; D unresolved. Germline-derived CDR1 and CDR2 are SEHNR and FQNEAQ (reference sequence). The CDR3 spans 14 residues. The V end was cut by 3 bases, the J end by 4 bases, with 10 bases between.

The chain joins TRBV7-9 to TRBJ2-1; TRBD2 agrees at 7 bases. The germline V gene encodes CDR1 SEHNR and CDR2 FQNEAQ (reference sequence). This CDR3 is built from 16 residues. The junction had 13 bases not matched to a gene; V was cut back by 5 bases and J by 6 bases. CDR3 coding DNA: TGTGCCAGCAGCAACGCGGCTAGCGGAGCCGCCAATGAGCAGTTCTTC. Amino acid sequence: CASSNAASGAANEQFF.

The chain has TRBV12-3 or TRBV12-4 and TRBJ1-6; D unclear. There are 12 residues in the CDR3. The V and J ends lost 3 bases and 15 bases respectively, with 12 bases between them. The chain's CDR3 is CASSLEAGGLHF. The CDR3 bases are TGTGCCAGCAGTTTGGAGGCTGGCGGCCTCCACTTT.

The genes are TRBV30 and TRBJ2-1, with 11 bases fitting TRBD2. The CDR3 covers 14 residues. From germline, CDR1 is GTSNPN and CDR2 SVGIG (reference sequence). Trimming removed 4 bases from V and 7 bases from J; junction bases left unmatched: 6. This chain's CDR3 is CAWNLAGGRNEQFF. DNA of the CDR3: TGTGCCTGGAACCTAGCGGGGGGAAGAAATGAGCAGTTCTTC.

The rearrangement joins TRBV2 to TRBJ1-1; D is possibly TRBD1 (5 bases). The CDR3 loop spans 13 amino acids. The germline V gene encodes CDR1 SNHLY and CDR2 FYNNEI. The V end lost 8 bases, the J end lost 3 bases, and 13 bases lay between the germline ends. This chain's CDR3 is CASSTELYTEAFF. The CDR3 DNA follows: TGTGCCAGCTCGACAGAGCTCTACACTGAAGCTTTCTTT.

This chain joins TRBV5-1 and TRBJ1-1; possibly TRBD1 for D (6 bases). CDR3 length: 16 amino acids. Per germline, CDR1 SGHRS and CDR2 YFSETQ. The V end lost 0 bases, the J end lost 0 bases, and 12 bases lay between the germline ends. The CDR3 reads CASSLEQGAMNTEAFF. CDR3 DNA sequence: TGCGCCAGCAGCTTGGAACAGGGAGCCATGAACACTGAAGCTTTCTTT.

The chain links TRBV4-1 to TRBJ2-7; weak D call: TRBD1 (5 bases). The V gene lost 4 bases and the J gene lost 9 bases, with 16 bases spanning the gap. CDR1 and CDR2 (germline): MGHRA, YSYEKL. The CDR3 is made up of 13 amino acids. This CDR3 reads CASSRFNRLPQYF. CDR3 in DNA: TGCGCCAGCAGCCGATTTAACAGGCTTCCGCAGTACTTC.

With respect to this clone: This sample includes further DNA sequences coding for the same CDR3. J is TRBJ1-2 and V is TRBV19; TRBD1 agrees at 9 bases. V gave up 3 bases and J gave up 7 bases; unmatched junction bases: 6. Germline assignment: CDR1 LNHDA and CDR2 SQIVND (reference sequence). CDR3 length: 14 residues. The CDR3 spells CASSIEQGARGYTF. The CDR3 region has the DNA TGTGCCAGTAGTATCGAACAGGGGGCCCGTGGCTACACCTTC.

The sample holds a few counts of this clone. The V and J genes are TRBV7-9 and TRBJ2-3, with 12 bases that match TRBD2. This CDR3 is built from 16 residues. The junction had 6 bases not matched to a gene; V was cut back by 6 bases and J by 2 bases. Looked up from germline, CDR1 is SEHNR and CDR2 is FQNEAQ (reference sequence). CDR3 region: CASRPGLAGFTDTQYF. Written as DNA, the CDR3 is TGTGCCAGCAGACCCGGACTAGCGGGGTTCACAGATACGCAGTATTTT.

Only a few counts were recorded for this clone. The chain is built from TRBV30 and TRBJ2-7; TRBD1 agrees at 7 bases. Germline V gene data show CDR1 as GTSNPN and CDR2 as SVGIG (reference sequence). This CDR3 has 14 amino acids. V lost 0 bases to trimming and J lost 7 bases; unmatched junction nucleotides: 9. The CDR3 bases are TGTGCCTGGAGTGTACATAGTTGGGGACAGGAGCAGTACTTC. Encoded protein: CAWSVHSWGQEQYF.

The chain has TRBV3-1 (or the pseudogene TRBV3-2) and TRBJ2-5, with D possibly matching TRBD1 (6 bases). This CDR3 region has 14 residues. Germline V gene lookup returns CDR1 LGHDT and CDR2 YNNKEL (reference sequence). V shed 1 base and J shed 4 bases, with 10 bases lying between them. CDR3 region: CASSQVQGPETQYF. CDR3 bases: TGTGCCAGCAGCCAAGTTCAGGGGCCAGAGACCCAGTACTTC.

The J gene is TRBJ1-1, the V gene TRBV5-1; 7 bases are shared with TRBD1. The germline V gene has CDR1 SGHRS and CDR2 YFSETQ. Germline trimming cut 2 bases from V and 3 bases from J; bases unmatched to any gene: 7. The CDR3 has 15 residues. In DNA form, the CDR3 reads TGCGCCAGCAGCTTTGGGATAGGGACAGACACTGAAGCTTTCTTT. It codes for CASSFGIGTDTEAFF.

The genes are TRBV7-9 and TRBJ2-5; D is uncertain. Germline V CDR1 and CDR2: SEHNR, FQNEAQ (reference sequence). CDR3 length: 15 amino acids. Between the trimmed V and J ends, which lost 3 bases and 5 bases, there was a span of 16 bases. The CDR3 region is CASSFRLDDTETQYF. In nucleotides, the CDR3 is TGTGCCAGCAGCTTTCGCCTCGACGACACCGAGACCCAGTACTTC.

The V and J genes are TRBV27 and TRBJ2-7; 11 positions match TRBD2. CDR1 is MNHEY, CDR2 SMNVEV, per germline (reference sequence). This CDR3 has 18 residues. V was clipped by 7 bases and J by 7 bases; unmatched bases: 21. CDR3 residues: CASNTQAGLAGPTREQYF. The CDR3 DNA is TGTGCCAGCAATACGCAGGCCGGACTAGCGGGCCCGACGCGGGAGCAGTACTTC.

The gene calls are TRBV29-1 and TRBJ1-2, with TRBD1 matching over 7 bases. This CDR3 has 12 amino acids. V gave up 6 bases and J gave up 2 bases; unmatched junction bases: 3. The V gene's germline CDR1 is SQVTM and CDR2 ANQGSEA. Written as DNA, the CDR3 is TGCAGCGTCTTGACAGGGAACTATGGCTACACCTTC. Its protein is CSVLTGNYGYTF.